A single sample gave rise to the 17 T cell receptor beta chains below, sequenced in a study of human T cells and chemical hapten exposure. TCRdb redid the calling of the RACE reads with MiXCR, one entry per CDR3 protein. The sample contains under 100,000 distinct CDR3 sequences, more than 8.5% of which appear only once. The time point denotes: patch test 2, 6 weeks after DPC sensitization. The treatment: therapeutic diphenylcyclopropenone sensitization with weekly scalp DPC. Sequences were derived from whole blood, sampled in connection with sensitization to the hapten diphenylcyclopropenone (DPC). Every receptor here comes from a young woman with alopecia areata. Some clones in this sample may be carry-over from other donors' samples.

This clonotype was picked up many times. This sequence joins TRBV6-5 and TRBJ2-3, with D possibly matching TRBD2 (6 bases). V dropped 4 bases and J dropped 2 bases, with 16 bases sitting between them. This CDR3 comprises 16 residues. Germline V lookup: CDR1 MNHEY, CDR2 SVGAGI. The DNA of the CDR3 is TGTGCCAGCAGTTCGCGGGTTAGCGGTTACACAGATACGCAGTATTTT. Protein product: CASSSRVSGYTDTQYF.

Many counts were recorded for this clonotype. J is TRBJ2-1 and V is TRBV15, with TRBD2 matching 10 bases. Germline lookup yields CDR1 LNHNV and CDR2 YYDKDF (reference sequence). V lost 0 bases to trimming and J lost 6 bases; unmatched junction nucleotides: 8. This CDR3 spans 17 amino acids. CDR3 in DNA: TGTGCCACCAGCAGAGACCTGACTAGCGGGTTTCGCAATGAGCAGTTCTTC. It is translated as CATSRDLTSGFRNEQFF.

The sample holds many counts of this clonotype. The chain has TRBV28 and TRBJ2-7, with 13 bases aligning to TRBD2. V lost 6 bases and J lost 3; bases outside the gene matches: 2. The CDR3 is 14 residues long. Germline assignment: CDR1 MDHEN and CDR2 SYDVKM. CDR3 in amino acids: CASSGTSGNYEQYF. The DNA for the CDR3 is TGTGCCAGCAGCGGGACTAGCGGGAACTACGAGCAGTACTTC.

This clonotype was detected many times. CDR3: CASTGAKGKSSYNEQFF. The DNA of the CDR3 is TGTGCCAGCACCGGGGCCAAGGGGAAGAGCTCCTACAATGAGCAGTTCTTC. The chain links TRBV6-2 or TRBV6-3 to TRBJ2-1; tentatively, D is TRBD1 or TRBD2 (5 bases each). Germline V gives CDR1 MNHEY, CDR2 SVGEGT. Trimming stripped 7 bases from V and 0 bases from J, with 19 bases between. The CDR3 loop spans 17 amino acids.

This clonotype was observed many times. The chain recombines TRBV7-2 with TRBJ2-3, with a tentative D call TRBD1 (6 bases). This CDR3 contains 12 residues. CDR1 SGHTA and CDR2 FQGNSA come from the germline V gene. Trimming left V 7 bases short and J 5 bases short, with 10 bases between. The CDR3 region is CASTQGRDTQYF. The CDR3 bases are TGTGCCAGCACCCAGGGGAGAGATACGCAGTATTTT.

This clonotype has only a few counts. The gene calls are TRBV29-1 and TRBJ1-2, with 7 bases aligning to TRBD1. Germline V gene lookup returns CDR1 SQVTM and CDR2 ANQGSEA. The V and J ends lost 3 bases and 5 bases, in that order; junction bases with no gene match: 3. CDR3 size: 12 residues. The CDR3 loop reads CSVENRGYGYTF. The CDR3 DNA sequence: TGCAGCGTTGAGAACAGGGGTTATGGCTACACCTTC.

This clonotype came up many times. Written as DNA, the CDR3 is TGTGCCTGGAGTGTTGATGGGTCATCGAATTCACCCCTCCACTTT. Translating gives CAWSVDGSSNSPLHF. The chain joins TRBV30 to TRBJ1-6; no definite D call. CDR1 is GTSNPN, CDR2 SVGIG, per germline (reference sequence). The ends were cut back, 0 bases at V and 7 bases at J, with 13 bases in the middle. There are 15 residues in the CDR3.

This clonotype was found many times. The rearrangement joins TRBV20-1 to TRBJ1-5; 7 positions agree with TRBD1. In germline, CDR1 is DFQATT, CDR2 SNEGSKA (reference sequence). Trimming at V came to 6 bases and at J to 2 bases, leaving 4 bases not matched to a gene. This CDR3 is built from 13 residues. The CDR3 region is CSAVDRGNQPQHF. In DNA, the CDR3 is TGCAGTGCCGTAGACAGGGGCAATCAGCCCCAGCATTTT.

The chain recombines TRBV3-1 with TRBJ1-1, with D possibly matching TRBD1 (6 bases). The germline V gene encodes CDR1 LGHDT and CDR2 YNNKEL (reference sequence). The CDR3 has 13 residues. V was pared by 4 bases and J by 5 bases, with 11 bases between. The DNA of the CDR3 is TGTGCCAGCAGCCTGCAGGGGTTGACTGAAGCTTTCTTT. Translated, it gives CASSLQGLTEAFF. The entire variable domain, with the rest obtained from reference TRBV3-1 and TRBJ1-1, is as follows: DTAVSQTPKYLVTQMGNDKSIKCEQNLGHDTMYWYKQDSKKFLKIMFSYNNKELIINETVPNRFSPKSPDKAHLNLHINSLELGDSAVYFCASSLQGLTEAFFGQGTRLTVV.

This clonotype was counted at least ten times. The gene calls are TRBV29-1 and TRBJ2-1; the D gene is possibly TRBD2 (7 bases). The CDR3 loop spans 13 amino acids. The V end was cut by 4 bases, the J end by 13 bases, with 20 bases between. Germline V lookup: CDR1 SQVTM, CDR2 ANQGSEA. CDR3 DNA sequence: TGCAGCGTTGTATTAGGGAGGGGGTTCCCCCAGTTCTTC. Its translation: CSVVLGRGFPQFF.

This chain links TRBV4-3 with TRBJ1-4; D remains unclear. V gave up 1 base and J gave up 8 bases, with 17 bases separating them. The CDR3 is made up of 16 amino acids. Per the germline V gene, CDR1 is LGHNA and CDR2 is YSLEER. The CDR3 region is CASSQVTIDLKEKLFF. The DNA of the CDR3 is TGCGCCAGCAGCCAAGTTACGATTGACTTGAAGGAAAAACTGTTTTTT.

The gene calls are TRBV11-3 and TRBJ2-5; D is undetermined. Trimming stripped 4 bases from V and 2 bases from J, with 14 bases between. CDR1 SGHNT and CDR2 YENEEA come from the germline V gene. The CDR3 is 15 residues long. In DNA form, the CDR3 reads TGTGCCAGCAGCTCCGGCGGAAACTTACAAGAGACCCAGTACTTC. Protein sequence: CASSSGGNLQETQYF.

This clonotype appeared many times. The gene calls are TRBV15 and TRBJ2-2, with D possibly matching TRBD1 (5 bases). V dropped 0 bases and J dropped 3 bases, with 20 bases sitting between them. This CDR3 has 19 amino acids. Germline values: CDR1 LNHNV, CDR2 YYDKDF (reference sequence). The CDR3 sequence is CATSRESLSRTSYTGELFF. The CDR3 coding sequence is TGTGCCACCAGCAGAGAAAGTCTCTCGCGGACATCATACACCGGGGAGCTGTTTTTT.

The sample holds one count of this clonotype. This may stem from a read error, because a much larger clone lies one nucleotide away. The chain is built from TRBV7-9 and TRBJ1-3; D gene uncertain. Germline V CDR1 and CDR2: SEHNR, FQNEAQ (reference sequence). The CDR3 runs to 13 residues. The CDR3 is CASGFISGDTIYF. As DNA, the CDR3 is TGTGCCAGCGGGTTCATCTCTGGAGACACCATATATTTT.

This clonotype showed up just a few times. The chain uses TRBV18 and TRBJ1-4; D remains unclear. Germline assignment: CDR1 KGHSH and CDR2 LQKENI. There are 13 residues in the CDR3. The V end was cut by 3 bases, the J end by 7 bases, with 9 bases between. CDR3 coding DNA: TGTGCCAGCTCACCTAATTTGGTTGAAAAACTGTTTTTT. Its protein is CASSPNLVEKLFF.

The rearrangement uses TRBV3-1 and TRBJ1-4; a possible D gene is TRBD1 (6 bases). Germline V gene sequence: CDR1 LGHDT, CDR2 YNNKEL (reference sequence). V lost 1 base to trimming and J lost 8 bases, with 11 bases between them. This CDR3 is 14 amino acids long. CDR3 sequence: CASSQGGRREKLFF. The CDR3 bases are TGTGCCAGCAGCCAAGGGGGGCGCCGAGAAAAACTGTTTTTT. Based on the CDR3 plus reference TRBV3-1 and TRBJ1-4, the full variable domain is DTAVSQTPKYLVTQMGNDKSIKCEQNLGHDTMYWYKQDSKKFLKIMFSYNNKELIINETVPNRFSPKSPDKAHLNLHINSLELGDSAVYFCASSQGGRREKLFFGSGTQLSVL.

This clonotype was detected only a few times. The chain couples TRBV11-2 to TRBJ2-7; D is undetermined. Trimming shortened V by 0 bases and J by 5 bases, and 11 bases separated the two germline ends. Germline V gene data show CDR1 as SGHAT and CDR2 as FQNNGV. The CDR3 contains 14 residues. CDR3 DNA sequence: TGTGCCAGCAGCTTAGACCTACTTGTTGACGAGCAGTACTTC. Protein: CASSLDLLVDEQYF.